This T cell receptor beta chain comes out of a study of blood T cell repertoires in COVID-19. Turning to the study itself: Spain, Italy and the United States supplied samples that represented acute and convalescent COVID-19. The analysed material was cDNA or gDNA that came from T cells, B-cell-depleted T cells, or PBMCs.

Methods used by the authors: Reference gene primer amplification gave estimated nucleated cell counts. Data came from immunoSEQ multiplex PCR; TCRdb stores just in-frame clones and leaves some out. D and trimming come from the DNA, and the V and J calls and clone size come from that table. Of about 250,000 clones listed, around 80% are singletons. The source is a man in his forties with acute or convalescent COVID-19. The sequenced material came from peripheral blood.

CDR3 sequence reads: CAISEVGREGRQFF. The DNA of the CDR3 is TGTGCCATCAGTGAGGTCGGGCGGGAGGGCCGCCAGTTCTTC. V is TRBV10-3 and J is TRBJ2-1, with 9 nucleotides matching TRBD2. Germline CDR1 ENHRY, CDR2 SYGVKD. V was clipped by 2 bases and J by 13 bases; unmatched bases: 9. The CDR3 consists of 14 residues.